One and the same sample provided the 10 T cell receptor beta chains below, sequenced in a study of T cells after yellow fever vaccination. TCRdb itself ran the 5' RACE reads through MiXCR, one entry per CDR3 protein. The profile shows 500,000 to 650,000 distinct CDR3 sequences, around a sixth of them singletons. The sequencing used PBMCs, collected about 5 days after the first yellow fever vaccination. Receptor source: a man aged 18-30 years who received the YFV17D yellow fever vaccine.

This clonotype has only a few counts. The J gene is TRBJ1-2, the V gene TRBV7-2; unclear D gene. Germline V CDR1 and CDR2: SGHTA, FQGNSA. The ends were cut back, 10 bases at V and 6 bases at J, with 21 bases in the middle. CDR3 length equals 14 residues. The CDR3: CAIPFDWATNGYTF. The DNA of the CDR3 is TGTGCCATCCCTTTCGACTGGGCCACTAATGGCTACACCTTC.

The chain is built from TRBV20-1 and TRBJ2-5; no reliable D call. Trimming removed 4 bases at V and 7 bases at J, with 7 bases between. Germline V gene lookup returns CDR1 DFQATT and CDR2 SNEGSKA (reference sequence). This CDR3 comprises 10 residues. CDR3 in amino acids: CSATGGTQYF. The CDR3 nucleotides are TGCAGTGCTACGGGTGGGACCCAGTACTTC.

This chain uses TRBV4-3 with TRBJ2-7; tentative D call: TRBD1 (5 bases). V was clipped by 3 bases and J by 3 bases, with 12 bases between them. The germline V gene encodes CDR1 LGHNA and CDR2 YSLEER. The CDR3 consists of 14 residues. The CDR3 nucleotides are TGCGCCAGCAGCCAGCGACAGTCCGTCTACGAGCAGTACTTC. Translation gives CASSQRQSVYEQYF.

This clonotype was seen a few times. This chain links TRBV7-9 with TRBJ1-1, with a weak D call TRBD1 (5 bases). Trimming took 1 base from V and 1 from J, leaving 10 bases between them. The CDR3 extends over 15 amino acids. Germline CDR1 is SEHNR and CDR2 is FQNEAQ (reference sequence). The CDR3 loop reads CASSLEGRENTEAFF. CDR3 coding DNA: TGTGCCAGCAGCTTAGAGGGCAGGGAGAACACTGAAGCTTTCTTT.

The CDR3 here is CARSLGPDYEQYV. The CDR3 region has the DNA TGTGCCAGGAGCTTAGGCCCGGATTACGAGCAGTACGTC. The chain carries TRBV7-6 and TRBJ2-7; no definite D call. From germline, CDR1 is SGHVS and CDR2 FNYEAQ. The CDR3 contains 13 residues.

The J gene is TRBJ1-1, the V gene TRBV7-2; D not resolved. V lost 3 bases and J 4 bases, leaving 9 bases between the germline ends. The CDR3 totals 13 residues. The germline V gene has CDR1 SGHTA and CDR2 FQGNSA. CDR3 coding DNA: TGTGCCAGCAGCTTTTTAGGTATCACTGAAGCTTTCTTT. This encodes CASSFLGITEAFF.

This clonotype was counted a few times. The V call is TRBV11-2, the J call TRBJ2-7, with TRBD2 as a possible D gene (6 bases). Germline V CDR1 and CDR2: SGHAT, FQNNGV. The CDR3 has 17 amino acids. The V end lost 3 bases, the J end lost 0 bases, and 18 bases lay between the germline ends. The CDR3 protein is CASSFLLPGTVSYEQYF. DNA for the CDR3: TGTGCCAGCAGCTTCCTCCTACCCGGGACTGTCTCCTACGAGCAGTACTTC.

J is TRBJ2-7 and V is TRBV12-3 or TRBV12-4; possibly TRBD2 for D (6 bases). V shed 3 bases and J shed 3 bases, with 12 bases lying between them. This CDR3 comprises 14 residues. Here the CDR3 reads CASSFGGAGYEQYV. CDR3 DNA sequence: TGTGCCAGCAGTTTTGGAGGGGCGGGCTACGAGCAGTACGTC.

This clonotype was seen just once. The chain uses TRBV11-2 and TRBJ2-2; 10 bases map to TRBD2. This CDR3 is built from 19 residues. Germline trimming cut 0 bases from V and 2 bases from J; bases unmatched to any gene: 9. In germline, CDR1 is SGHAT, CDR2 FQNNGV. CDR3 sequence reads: CASSLDLKRGGVNTGELFF. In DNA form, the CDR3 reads TGTGCCAGCAGCTTAGATCTTAAGCGGGGGGGCGTAAACACCGGGGAGCTGTTTTTT.

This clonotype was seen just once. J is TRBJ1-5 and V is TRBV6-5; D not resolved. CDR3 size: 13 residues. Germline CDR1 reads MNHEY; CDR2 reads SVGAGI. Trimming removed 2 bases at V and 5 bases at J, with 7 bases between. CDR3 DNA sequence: TGTGCCAGCAGTTACGCTAAGGATCAGCCCCAGCATTTT. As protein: CASSYAKDQPQHF.